The 30 T cell receptor beta chains reported below all come from one sample, sequenced in a study of patients and donors after allogeneic stem cell transplantation. Each CDR3 protein gets one entry after TCRdb re-called the RT-PCR reads with MiXCR. The table lists about 74,000 distinct CDR3 sequences, approximately 25% of them singletons. The material sequenced was blood, either unsorted or a sorted T cell fraction (not recorded which). The source is a human donor who was either an allogeneic HSCT recipient or a stem cell or donor lymphocyte infusion donor (not recorded which). It is not recorded whose cells these are; they may come from a transplant donor.

This clonotype occurred a few times. For the CDR3, the DNA is TGTGCCAGCAGTTTATTGTCAGGGGTCTCCTACGAGCAGTACTTC. It translates to CASSLLSGVSYEQYF. The V gene is TRBV28, the J gene TRBJ2-7, with D possibly TRBD1 on 6 matching bases. Germline V gives CDR1 MDHEN, CDR2 SYDVKM. Between the trimmed V and J ends, which lost 1 base and 0 bases, there was a span of 10 bases. This CDR3 is 15 amino acids long.

V and J are TRBV20-1 and TRBJ2-1, with TRBD1 matching 9 bases. Per the germline V gene, CDR1 is DFQATT and CDR2 is SNEGSKA (reference sequence). This CDR3 is 14 amino acids long. With V trimmed by 6 bases and J by 3 bases, 6 bases remained unmatched. In nucleotides, the CDR3 is TGCAGTGCACCGGACAGGGGACGCTACAATGAGCAGTTCTTC. It yields the protein CSAPDRGRYNEQFF.

The chain carries TRBV7-9 and TRBJ1-1, with 7 bases that match TRBD1. The CDR3 sequence is 13 residues long. V shed 11 bases and J 4 bases; nucleotides not matched to a gene: 10. Per the germline V gene, CDR1 is SEHNR and CDR2 is FQNEAQ (reference sequence). The CDR3 reads CALTYAGGTEAFF. In DNA form, the CDR3 reads TGTGCCCTCACTTACGCAGGGGGCACTGAAGCTTTCTTT.

The rearrangement links TRBV5-1 to TRBJ2-7; D is unclear. Germline CDR1 SGHRS, CDR2 YFSETQ. The CDR3 runs 13 residues. V was clipped by 2 bases and J by 1 base, with 7 bases between them. The CDR3 sequence is CASSFGSSYEQYF. DNA for the CDR3: TGCGCCAGCAGCTTCGGCAGTTCCTACGAGCAGTACTTC.

This chain uses TRBV7-6 with TRBJ2-7; no definite D call. V was shortened by 4 bases and J by 3 bases, with 7 bases between the two germline ends. Germline V gene sequence: CDR1 SGHVS, CDR2 FNYEAQ. The CDR3 totals 12 residues. The CDR3 nucleotides read TGTGCCAGCAGCTCTTGGGACTACGAGCAGTACTTC. Protein sequence: CASSSWDYEQYF.

V is TRBV6-5 and J is TRBJ2-3, with 7 bases that match TRBD1. The CDR3 is 15 amino acids. Germline CDR1 MNHEY, CDR2 SVGAGI. V gave up 0 bases and J gave up 3 bases; unmatched junction bases: 3. The CDR3 reads CASSYSNRGTDTQYF. DNA for the CDR3: TGTGCCAGCAGTTACTCGAACAGGGGTACAGATACGCAGTATTTT.

The chain employs TRBV6-6 and TRBJ1-3; D is unclear. V lost 8 bases and J lost 0, with 11 bases in between. CDR3 length: 14 amino acids. In germline, CDR1 is MNHNY, CDR2 SVGAGI (reference sequence). The CDR3, as DNA: TGTGCCAGCCAACCGGGGTACTCTGGAAACACCATATATTTT. This translates into CASQPGYSGNTIYF.

The chain uses TRBV5-1 and TRBJ2-3, with 8 bases matching TRBD1. CDR1 and CDR2 (germline): SGHRS, YFSETQ. The CDR3 is 15 residues long. V lost 3 bases, J lost 6 bases, and 9 bases stayed unmatched. DNA of the CDR3: TGCGCCAGCAGCTATACCGGGACAGGCCAGGATACGCAGTATTTT. Translation gives CASSYTGTGQDTQYF.

V is TRBV3-1 and J is TRBJ2-7; TRBD2 matches 8 bases. This CDR3 contains 15 residues. Germline CDR1 is LGHDT and CDR2 is YNNKEL (reference sequence). J was trimmed by 2 bases and V by 4 bases; bases with no gene match: 7. This CDR3 is CASSLNSGATYEQYF. The CDR3 region has the DNA TGTGCCAGCAGCCTGAATAGCGGGGCAACCTACGAGCAGTACTTC.

In this sample, this clonotype turned up a few times. The gene calls are TRBV14 and TRBJ1-1; TRBD1 is a possible D gene (5 bases). Trimming took off 1 base at V and 3 bases at J, with 12 bases between the two ends. This CDR3 spans 15 amino acids. CDR1 SGHDN and CDR2 FVKESK come from the germline V gene. The CDR3 loop reads CASSQVPGSDTEAFF. The CDR3 coding sequence is TGTGCCAGCAGCCAAGTCCCAGGGTCGGACACTGAAGCTTTCTTT.

The chain couples TRBV9 to TRBJ2-1; D not resolved. The CDR3 is 15 residues long. The germline gives CDR1 SGDLS, CDR2 YYNGEE. V was pared by 1 base and J by 0 bases, with 8 bases between. The CDR3 DNA reads TGTGCCAGCAGCGTATCCGCTAGCTCCTACAATGAGCAGTTCTTC. It yields the protein CASSVSASSYNEQFF.

The chain couples TRBV18 to TRBJ1-6, with D hard to call. The CDR3 spans 18 residues. The V end lost 1 base, the J end lost 4 bases, and 17 bases lay between the germline ends. Germline CDR1 and CDR2: KGHSH and LQKENI. The CDR3 region has the DNA TGTGCCAGCTCACCACAGGGAGGGTCACTTTCATATAATTCACCCCTCCACTTT. Translated, it gives CASSPQGGSLSYNSPLHF.

This chain uses TRBV30 with TRBJ2-1, with 8 bases that match TRBD1. This CDR3 is built from 15 residues. With 5 bases clipped from V and 0 bases from J, the junction kept 6 bases outside the gene matches. Germline CDR1 and CDR2: GTSNPN and SVGIG (reference sequence). The CDR3 DNA is TGTGCCTGGCGGAGACAGGGGCACTCCTACAATGAGCAGTTCTTC. Translated, it gives CAWRRQGHSYNEQFF.

The chain joins TRBV12-3 or TRBV12-4 to TRBJ2-1; tentative D call: TRBD1 (6 bases). Trimming pared 6 bases from V and 10 bases from J, leaving 16 bases between. This CDR3 is built from 13 residues. The CDR3 DNA sequence: TGTGCCAGCAGGCTCCCGGACAGCCGAGAGCAGTTCTTC. Protein product: CASRLPDSREQFF.

This CDR3 is CSAVLAGYEQYF. CDR3 in DNA: TGCAGTGCAGTCCTAGCGGGATACGAGCAGTACTTC. The chain has TRBV20-1 and TRBJ2-7; 9 bases line up with TRBD2. V lost 6 bases and J lost 4; bases outside the gene matches: 4. This CDR3 is 12 amino acids long. Looked up from germline, CDR1 is DFQATT and CDR2 is SNEGSKA (reference sequence).

This clonotype was picked up many times. The V and J genes are TRBV12-3 or TRBV12-4 and TRBJ1-1, with D perhaps matching TRBD1 (5 bases). V dropped 4 bases and J dropped 2 bases, with 14 bases sitting between them. The CDR3 sequence is 15 residues long. For the CDR3, the DNA is TGTGCCAGCAGTTATGTCCCCAGGGCTAACACTGAAGCTTTCTTT. Translation gives CASSYVPRANTEAFF.

This clonotype was found once. This chain joins TRBV29-1 and TRBJ1-2; 8 bases align to TRBD1. Trimming removed 5 bases from V and 2 bases from J; junction bases left unmatched: 1. The CDR3 totals 12 residues. Germline V lookup: CDR1 SQVTM, CDR2 ANQGSEA. The CDR3 DNA reads as TGCAGCGTTCGGACAGGGAACTATGGCTACACCTTC. This sequence encodes CSVRTGNYGYTF. Based on the CDR3 plus reference TRBV29-1 and TRBJ1-2, the full variable domain is SAVISQKPSRDICQRGTSLTIQCQVDSQVTMMFWYRQQPGQSLTLIATANQGSEATYESGFVIDKFPISRPNLTFSTLTVSNMSPEDSSIYLCSVRTGNYGYTFGSGTRLTVV.

The chain links TRBV12-3 or TRBV12-4 to TRBJ2-3; TRBD1 aligns across 8 bases. Germline trimming cut 10 bases from V and 3 bases from J; bases unmatched to any gene: 12. This CDR3 is built from 15 residues. The CDR3 DNA is TGTGCCACTACGGAGGGGACAGGTCCAACAGATACGCAGTATTTT. Amino acid sequence: CATTEGTGPTDTQYF.

This clonotype turned up a few times. CDR3 DNA: TGCAGCGTTCAGGGGTCCTACGAGCAGTACTTC. As protein: CSVQGSYEQYF. The rearrangement links TRBV29-1 to TRBJ2-7; tentatively, D is TRBD1 (6 bases). The CDR3 sequence is 11 residues long. Germline V lookup: CDR1 SQVTM, CDR2 ANQGSEA. Between the trimmed V and J ends, which lost 5 bases and 1 base, there was a span of 6 bases.

This clonotype was found a few times. J is TRBJ1-1 and V is TRBV5-1; unclear D gene. Germline CDR1 is SGHRS and CDR2 is YFSETQ. Trimming left V 1 base short and J 0 bases short, with 7 bases between. The CDR3 covers 14 residues. In DNA, the CDR3 is TGCGCCAGCAGCTTGTGGAGCATGAACACTGAAGCTTTCTTT. Translated, it gives CASSLWSMNTEAFF.

The V and J genes are TRBV30 and TRBJ2-3; the D is unclear. The V end was cut by 3 bases, the J end by 4 bases, with 11 bases between. CDR1 and CDR2 from the germline V gene are GTSNPN and SVGIG (reference sequence). This CDR3 has 13 amino acids. CDR3 coding DNA: TGTGCCTGGAGAGCCCCCGGCCCAGATACGCAGTATTTT. Translating gives CAWRAPGPDTQYF.

This clonotype was counted only a few times. CDR3 sequence: CASSSYRVYEQYF. As DNA, the CDR3 is TGTGCCAGCAGCTCATACAGGGTCTACGAGCAGTACTTC. The chain recombines TRBV7-9 with TRBJ2-7, with TRBD1 as a possible D gene (6 bases). The CDR3 is 13 residues long. V lost 4 bases to trimming and J lost 3 bases, with 10 bases between them. The V gene's germline CDR1 is SEHNR and CDR2 FQNEAQ (reference sequence).

The CDR3 coding sequence is TGTGCCTGGATTTCCCGGGCATTCGGACCCTATGGCTACACCTTC. This sequence encodes CAWISRAFGPYGYTF. The chain recombines TRBV30 with TRBJ1-2; D remains ambiguous. The ends were cut back, 4 bases at V and 4 bases at J, with 19 bases in the middle. CDR1 and CDR2 (germline): GTSNPN, SVGIG (reference sequence). The CDR3 contains 15 residues.

The rearrangement joins TRBV25-1 to TRBJ2-1; 10 bases match TRBD2. Germline V gene data show CDR1 as MGHDK and CDR2 as SYGVNS. This CDR3 is 15 amino acids long. V lost 4 bases, J lost 6 bases, and 6 bases stayed unmatched. In DNA, the CDR3 is TGTGCCAGCAGTGCCACAGCGGGGGGGCCCAATGAGCAGTTCTTC. It translates to CASSATAGGPNEQFF. The complete variable domain, with remaining parts taken from reference TRBV25-1 and TRBJ2-1, reads EADIYQTPRYLVIGTGKKITLECSQTMGHDKMYWYQQDPGMELHLIHYSYGVNSTEKGDLSSESTVSRIRTEHFPLTLESARPSHTSQYLCASSATAGGPNEQFFGPGTRLTVL.

This clonotype was picked up many times. The V gene is TRBV12-3 or TRBV12-4, the J gene TRBJ2-2; D unclear. With 6 bases removed from V and 0 bases from J, the gap between germline ends came to 2 bases. The CDR3 covers 12 residues. This chain's CDR3 is CASRSNTGELFF. CDR3 DNA sequence: TGTGCCAGCAGATCGAACACCGGGGAGCTGTTTTTT.

The J gene is TRBJ2-2, the V gene TRBV12-3 or TRBV12-4; 7 nucleotides agree with TRBD2. CDR3 length: 15 residues. The V segment lost 4 bases and the J segment 8 bases; nucleotides outside the gene matches: 10. This chain's CDR3 is CASSSEAGRFGELFF. The CDR3 bases are TGTGCCAGCAGTTCCGAAGCGGGGCGGTTTGGGGAGCTGTTTTTT.

This clonotype was counted many times. V usage is TRBV19 and J usage is TRBJ1-5; tentatively, D is TRBD1 (6 bases). Germline V lookup: CDR1 LNHDA, CDR2 SQIVND (reference sequence). The CDR3 is made up of 16 amino acids. Trimming stripped 7 bases from V and 1 base from J, with 17 bases between. The CDR3 bases are TGTGCCAGTACTTCCGGGCAGGGGATAAGCAATCAGCCCCAGCATTTT. Protein sequence: CASTSGQGISNQPQHF.

This clonotype was seen a few times. The chain couples TRBV12-3 or TRBV12-4 to TRBJ2-5, with D hard to call. The V end lost 6 bases, the J end lost 0 bases, and 11 bases lay between the germline ends. This CDR3 comprises 14 residues. CDR3 coding DNA: TGTGCCAGCAGCCACCGATTATACCAAGAGACCCAGTACTTC. It codes for CASSHRLYQETQYF.

This clonotype was observed a handful of times. The chain uses TRBV2 and TRBJ2-5, with 14 bases lining up with TRBD2. This CDR3 is built from 18 residues. Trimming cost V 5 bases and J 5 bases; bases outside gene matches: 13. Germline V lookup: CDR1 SNHLY, CDR2 FYNNEI. The CDR3 sequence: CASSTTRGTSGRDETQYF. DNA for the CDR3: TGTGCCAGCAGTACCACTCGCGGGACTAGCGGGAGAGACGAGACCCAGTACTTC.

This clonotype turned up a few times. The chain uses TRBV11-3 and TRBJ1-1; D not certain. With 1 base removed from V and 1 base from J, the gap between germline ends came to 7 bases. There are 14 residues in the CDR3. The germline V gene has CDR1 SGHNT and CDR2 YENEEA. CDR3 sequence: CASSLAASNTEAFF. As DNA, the CDR3 is TGTGCCAGCAGCTTAGCCGCTTCGAACACTGAAGCTTTCTTT.